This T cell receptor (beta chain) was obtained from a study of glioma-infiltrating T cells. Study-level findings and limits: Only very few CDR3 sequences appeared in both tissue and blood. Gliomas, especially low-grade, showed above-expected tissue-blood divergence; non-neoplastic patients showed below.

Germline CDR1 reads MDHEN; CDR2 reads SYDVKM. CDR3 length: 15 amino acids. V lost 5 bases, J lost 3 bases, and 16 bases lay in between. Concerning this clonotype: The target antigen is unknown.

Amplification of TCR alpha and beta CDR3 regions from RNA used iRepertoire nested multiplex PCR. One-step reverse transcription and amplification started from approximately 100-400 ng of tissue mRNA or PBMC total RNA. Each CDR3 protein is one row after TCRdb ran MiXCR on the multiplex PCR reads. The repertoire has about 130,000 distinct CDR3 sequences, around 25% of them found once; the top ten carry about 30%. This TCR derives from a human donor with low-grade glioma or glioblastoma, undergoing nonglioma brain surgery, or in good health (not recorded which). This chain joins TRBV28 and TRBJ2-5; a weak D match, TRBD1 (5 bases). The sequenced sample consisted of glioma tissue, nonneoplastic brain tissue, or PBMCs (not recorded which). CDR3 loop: CASSDSNGPEETQYF. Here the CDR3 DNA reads TGTGCCAGCAGTGACAGCAACGGTCCAGAAGAGACCCAGTACTTC.